Sequencing of this T cell receptor (beta chain) was carried out in a study of cytomegalovirus exposure and HLA in healthy donors. Researchers ran the PCR with 60 Vbeta and 13 Jbeta primers. Produced via immunoSEQ multiplex PCR; TCRdb's table is partial and in-frame only. The sample contains about 130,000 clones, 65% to 75% of which appear only once. Whole-study findings and limits: Most TCR sequences showed up rarely, but some public TCRs showed up in many donors. In a later analysis, V- and J-gene trimming of beta chains associated with a DCLRE1C missense variant, replicated independently. Later findings reportedly placed an Asian-associated ancestry cluster below the 666-donor mean for N-insertions. Later work found that TCR association rates differed between HLA loci; DRB1 had the most and HLA-C the fewest.

Germline loops: CDR1 SQVTM, CDR2 ANQGSEA. This CDR3 spans 13 amino acids. Deletions cut 4 bases from V and 7 bases from J, with 16 bases between. Concerning this clone: Its antigen is unidentified.

The chain is built from TRBV29-1 and TRBJ1-2; D not certain. The material sequenced was PBMCs. The TCR comes from a woman in her forties or fifties in good health and CMV-seropositive. The DNA of the CDR3 is TGCAGCGTTGGGGAGAGGACGGTGAGTGGCTACACCTTC. It is translated as CSVGERTVSGYTF.